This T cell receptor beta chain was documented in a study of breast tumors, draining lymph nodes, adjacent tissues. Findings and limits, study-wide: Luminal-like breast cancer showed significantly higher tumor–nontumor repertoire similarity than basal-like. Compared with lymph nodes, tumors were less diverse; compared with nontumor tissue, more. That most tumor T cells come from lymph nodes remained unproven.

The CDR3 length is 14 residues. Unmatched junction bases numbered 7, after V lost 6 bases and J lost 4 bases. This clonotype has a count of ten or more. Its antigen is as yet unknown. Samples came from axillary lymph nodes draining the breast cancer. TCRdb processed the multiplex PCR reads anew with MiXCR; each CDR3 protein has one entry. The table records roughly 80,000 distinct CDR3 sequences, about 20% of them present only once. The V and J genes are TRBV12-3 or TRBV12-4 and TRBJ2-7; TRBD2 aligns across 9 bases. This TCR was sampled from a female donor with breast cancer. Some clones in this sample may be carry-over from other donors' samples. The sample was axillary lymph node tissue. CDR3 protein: CASSPAGGSYEQYF. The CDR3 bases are TGTGCCAGCAGCCCAGCGGGGGGTTCTTACGAGCAGTACTTC.